A selection of T cell receptor beta chains follows, all from one sample in a study of T cells in localized non-small cell lung cancer. TCRdb keeps only in-frame clones here, not all; method: immunoSEQ multiplex PCR. Here the sample spans 30,000 to 35,000 clones, approximately 93% being singletons. Specimen: peripheral blood, collected before any cancer treatment. All receptors come from an older female donor with stage I lung adenocarcinoma. CDR3s include the opening cysteine and the closing phenylalanine or tryptophan. A D gene is named only where the DNA matches it firmly. Not all rows give a size; the values are once, few, many and, for expanded clones, a class.

>.|TRBJ1-1|TRBV18|.
TGTGCCAGCTCACCAGCAGGGGCTAACACTGAAGCTTTCTTT
CASSPAGANTEAFF
>.|TRBJ2-7|TRBV28|.
TGTGCCAGCAACCTTGGGCAGGACATCTCCTACGAGCAGTACTTC
CASNLGQDISYEQYF
>.|TRBJ1-1|TRBV18|.
TGTGCCAGCTCACCACAGGGGGGCAGGACTGAAGCTTTCTTT
CASSPQGGRTEAFF
>TRBD2|TRBJ2-2|TRBV5-1|.
TGCGCCAGCAGGGGACTAGCGGTTTCGAACACTGGGGAGCTGTTTTTT
CASRGLAVSNTGELFF
>.|TRBJ2-7|TRBV7-2|once
TGTGCCAGCAGCTTCCAGCAGGGGAAGGGCGAGCAGTACTTC
CASSFQQGKGEQYF
>.|TRBJ2-7|TRBV11-2|.
TGTGCCAGCAGAATCAGTCGAGGAGCCGAGCAGTACTTC
CASRISRGAEQYF
>TRBD1|TRBJ1-4|TRBV28|.
TGTGCCAGCAGAATACCGGGACAGGGGTATATGGGTGAAAAACTGTTTTTT
CASRIPGQGYMGEKLFF
>.|TRBJ2-7|TRBV10-3|.
TGTGCCATCAGTGAGTCGAGGGGCTACGAGCAGTACTTC
CAISESRGYEQYF
>.|TRBJ1-1|TRBV9|.
TGTGCCAGCAGCGTACTTACTCCAGGGGCCGCTGAAGCTTTCTTT
CASSVLTPGAAEAFF
>.|TRBJ1-1|TRBV28|few
TGTGCCAGCAGGGAGTCAAGAGGAACTGAAGCTTTCTTT
CASRESRGTEAFF
>.|TRBJ1-1|TRBV6-5|.
TGTGCCAGCAGTTACTCGGGGCCCGTTGAAGCTTTCTTT
CASSYSGPVEAFF
>TRBD1|TRBJ1-2|TRBV4-3|.
TGCGCCAGCAGCCAAGAGGGCGGTCGAGGGGGCAGCTATGGCTACACCTTC
CASSQEGGRGGSYGYTF
>TRBD1|TRBJ1-3|TRBV7-2|.
TGTGCCAGCAGCTCCCTAGGACAGGGGACTGGAAACACCATATATTTT
CASSSLGQGTGNTIYF
>.|TRBJ1-5|TRBV7-2|.
TGTGCCAGCAGCTCAGAAACAGGGAAGCAGCCCCAGCATTTT
CASSSETGKQPQHF
>.|TRBJ1-5|TRBV4-1|.
TGCGCCAGCAGCCAAGAGGCAATGGCGGTTAGCAATCAGCCCCAGCATTTT
CASSQEAMAVSNQPQHF
>TRBD1|TRBJ1-2|TRBV30|.
TGTGCCTGGAGACTGGGACAGGGCCATGGCTACACCTTC
CAWRLGQGHGYTF
>.|TRBJ1-4|TRBV7-8|.
TGTGCCAGCAGCTTAGGAGGGAGGTGGGGTAATGAAAAACTGTTTTTT
CASSLGGRWGNEKLFF
>TRBD2|TRBJ2-1|TRBV4-1|.
TGCGCCAGCAGCCTATCTGCTAGCGGGGGACCAAGCTCCTACAATGAGCAGTTCTTC
CASSLSASGGPSSYNEQFF
>.|TRBJ2-1|TRBV6-1|.
TGTGCCAGCATACCTCCACGGGGCGGGACTAATGAGCAGTTCTTC
CASIPPRGGTNEQFF
>.|TRBJ1-5|TRBV7-3|.
TGTGCCAGCAGCTTAATATTCGGGGGGCGAGCGGACAATCAGCCCCAGCATTTT
CASSLIFGGRADNQPQHF